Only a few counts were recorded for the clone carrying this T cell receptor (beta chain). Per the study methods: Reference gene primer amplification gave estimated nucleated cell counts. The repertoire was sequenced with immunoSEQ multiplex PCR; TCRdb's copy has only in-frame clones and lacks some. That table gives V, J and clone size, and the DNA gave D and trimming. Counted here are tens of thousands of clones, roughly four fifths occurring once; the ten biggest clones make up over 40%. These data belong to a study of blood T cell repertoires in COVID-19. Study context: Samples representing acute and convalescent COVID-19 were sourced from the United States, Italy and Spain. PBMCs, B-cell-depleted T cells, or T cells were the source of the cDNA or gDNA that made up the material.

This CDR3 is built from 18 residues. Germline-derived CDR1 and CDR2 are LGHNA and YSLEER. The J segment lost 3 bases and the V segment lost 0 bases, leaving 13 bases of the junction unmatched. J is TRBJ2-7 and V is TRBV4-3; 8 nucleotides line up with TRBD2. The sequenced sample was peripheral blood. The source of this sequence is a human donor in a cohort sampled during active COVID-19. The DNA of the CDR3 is TGCGCCAGCAGCCAAGATTTGGGTGCTAGCGGGCCGCACTACGAGCAGTACTTC. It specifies CASSQDLGASGPHYEQYF.